This T cell receptor (beta chain) was sequenced in a study of blood T cells in healthy people across ages. Sample-barcoded 5' priming and a J-beta primer mix drove a second PCR of roughly 6 to 12 cycles. TCRdb re-analysed the 5' RACE reads in MiXCR, keeping a single row per CDR3 protein. The sample holds about 1.4 million distinct CDR3 sequences; approximately 59% are singletons and the top ten take 5% to 7%. With 5 bases clipped from V and 8 bases from J, the junction kept 8 bases outside the gene matches. This CDR3 region has 14 residues. Germline V gene lookup returns CDR1 MDHEN and CDR2 SYDVKM. Every donor provided 7.5 to 10 milliliters of peripheral blood.

Specimen: blood. The clonotype originates from a man aged 18 to 29 in good health. The chain is built from TRBV28 and TRBJ2-3; 9 bases fit TRBD1. CDR3 amino acids: CASSLPGTGPTQYF. Here the CDR3 DNA reads TGTGCCAGCAGTCTCCCCGGGACAGGGCCTACGCAGTATTTT.